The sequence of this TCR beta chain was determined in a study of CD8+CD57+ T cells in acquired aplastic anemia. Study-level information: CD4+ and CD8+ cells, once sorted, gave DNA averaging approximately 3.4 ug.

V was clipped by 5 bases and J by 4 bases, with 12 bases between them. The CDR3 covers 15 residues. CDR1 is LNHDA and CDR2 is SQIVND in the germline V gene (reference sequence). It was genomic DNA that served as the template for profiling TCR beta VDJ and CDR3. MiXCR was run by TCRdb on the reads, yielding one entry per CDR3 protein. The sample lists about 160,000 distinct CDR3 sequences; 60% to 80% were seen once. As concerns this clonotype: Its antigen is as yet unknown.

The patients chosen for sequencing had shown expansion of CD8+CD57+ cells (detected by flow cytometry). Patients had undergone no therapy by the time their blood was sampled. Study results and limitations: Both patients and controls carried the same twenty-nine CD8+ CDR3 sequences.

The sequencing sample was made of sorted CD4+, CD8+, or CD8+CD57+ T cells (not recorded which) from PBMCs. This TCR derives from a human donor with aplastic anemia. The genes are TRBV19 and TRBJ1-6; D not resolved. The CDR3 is CASSRAPSYNSPLHF. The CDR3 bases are TGTGCCAGTAGTCGAGCACCTAGTTATAATTCACCCCTCCACTTT.